The 8 T cell receptor beta chains below all came from one sample that was sequenced in a study of T cells in Graves' hyperthyroidism and ophthalmopathy. Authors of the study amplified TCR beta CDR3 regions from RNA transcripts. Initially, a first-round RT-PCR of the TCR CDR3 employed the HTBI primer set. TCRdb re-called the multiplex PCR reads through MiXCR, storing one row per CDR3 protein. The sample holds some 510,000 distinct CDR3 sequences; 40% to 55% are singletons and the top ten take 8.2%. Sequencing was performed on peripheral blood or thyroid tissue (not recorded which). These receptors were taken from a woman under 30 with Graves' hyperthyroidism.

This clonotype turned up a few times. The chain couples TRBV7-9 to TRBJ1-3; unclear D gene. Looked up from germline, CDR1 is SEHNR and CDR2 is FQNEAQ (reference sequence). The CDR3 totals 15 residues. The ends were cut back, 6 bases at V and 0 bases at J, with 12 bases in the middle. The chain's CDR3 is CASRPNSFSGNTIYF. The CDR3 bases are TGTGCCAGCAGGCCGAACAGCTTCTCTGGAAACACCATATATTTT.

This clonotype has at least ten counts. The chain couples TRBV7-3 to TRBJ1-1; D call uncertain. V shed 2 bases and J shed 5 bases, with 9 bases lying between them. The germline gives CDR1 SGHTA, CDR2 FQGTGA. There are 13 residues in the CDR3. In nucleotides, the CDR3 is TGTGCCAGCAGCTTAGCGGGCCGGACTGAAGCTTTCTTT. This encodes CASSLAGRTEAFF.

This sequence joins TRBV20-1 and TRBJ2-7; D is uncertain. The ends were cut back, 3 bases at V and 5 bases at J, with 11 bases in the middle. The CDR3 runs to 12 residues. The germline CDR1 and CDR2 sequences are DFQATT and SNEGSKA (reference sequence). CDR3 region: CSARLEFDEQYF. Here the CDR3 DNA reads TGCAGTGCTAGGCTAGAGTTCGACGAGCAGTACTTC.

The chain links TRBV13 to TRBJ2-7, with TRBD2 identical over 12 bases. The germline V gene encodes CDR1 PRHDT and CDR2 FYEKMQ (reference sequence). V shed 6 bases, J shed 3 bases, and the junction held 6 bases outside the gene matches. The CDR3 sequence is 15 residues long. CDR3 amino acids: CASRFPSGRDYEQYF. CDR3 nucleotides: TGTGCCAGCAGGTTCCCTAGCGGGAGGGACTACGAGCAGTACTTC.

V is TRBV20-1 and J is TRBJ2-5; D is undetermined. CDR1 is DFQATT and CDR2 is SNEGSKA in the germline V gene (reference sequence). The CDR3 contains 14 residues. V was pared by 6 bases and J by 0 bases, with 14 bases between. The CDR3 DNA reads as TGCAGTGCCCCCCACTATCAGTACCAAGAGACCCAGTACTTC. This translates into CSAPHYQYQETQYF.

The chain has TRBV7-2 and TRBJ1-4; a possible D gene is TRBD1 (5 bases). Germline V gene lookup returns CDR1 SGHTA and CDR2 FQGNSA. Between the trimmed V and J ends, which lost 1 base and 8 bases, there was a span of 11 bases. CDR3 length equals 14 residues. The DNA for the CDR3 is TGTGCCAGCAGCTTAGAGGGGAATCTCGAAAAACTGTTTTTT. This gives the protein CASSLEGNLEKLFF.

About this clonotype: A much larger clone differs from this one at a single base, so this may be a read error. V usage is TRBV7-9 and J usage is TRBJ2-7, with TRBD1 matching over 9 bases. This CDR3 contains 12 residues. CDR1 is SEHNR, CDR2 FQNEAQ, per germline (reference sequence). The CDR3 sequence is CACSLGTGEQYF. DNA for the CDR3: TGTGCCTGCAGCTTAGGGACAGGGGAGCAGTACTTC.

The J gene is TRBJ2-2, the V gene TRBV2, with D unresolved. The CDR3 has 14 amino acids. The germline V and J ends were trimmed by 1 base and 3 bases, with 6 bases remaining between them. CDR1 is SNHLY and CDR2 is FYNNEI in the germline V gene. The CDR3: CASSEEGDTGELFF. In DNA, the CDR3 is TGTGCCAGCAGTGAAGAGGGCGACACCGGGGAGCTGTTTTTT.